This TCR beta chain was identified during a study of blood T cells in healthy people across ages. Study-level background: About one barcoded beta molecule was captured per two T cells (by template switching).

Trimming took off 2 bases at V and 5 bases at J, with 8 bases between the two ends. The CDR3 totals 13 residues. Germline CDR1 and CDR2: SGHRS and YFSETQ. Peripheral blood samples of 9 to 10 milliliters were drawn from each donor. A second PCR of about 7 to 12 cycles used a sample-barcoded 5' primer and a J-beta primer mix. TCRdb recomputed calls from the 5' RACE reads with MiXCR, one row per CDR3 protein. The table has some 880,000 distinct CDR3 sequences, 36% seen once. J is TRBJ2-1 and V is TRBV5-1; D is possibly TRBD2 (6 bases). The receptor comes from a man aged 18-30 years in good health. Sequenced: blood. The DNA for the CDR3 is TGCGCCAGCAGCTTTCTAGCGAACAATGAGCAGTTCTTC. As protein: CASSFLANNEQFF.